These T cell receptor beta chains were read from a single sample in a study of T cells after yellow fever vaccination. TCRdb called the 5' RACE reads again in MiXCR, with one record for every CDR3 protein. The sample shows some 550,000 distinct CDR3 sequences, about 19% of them seen only once. The sample here was PBMCs, taken 15 days after the yellow fever booster vaccination. These TCRs come from a man in his thirties or forties who received the YFV17D yellow fever vaccine. Each CDR3 is given with its conserved first and last residue. D genes are given only for firm matches. Some rows have no size entry. The others give once, few or many, or a class for an expanded clone.

d_gene,abundance,j_gene,v_gene,CDR3nt,CDR3aa
.,.,TRBJ2-1,TRBV5-4,TGTGCCAGCAGTTATTGGGGTCTTGGGGTTTACAATGAGCAGTTCTTC,CASSYWGLGVYNEQFF
.,.,TRBJ1-5,TRBV5-5,TGTGCCAGCAGCTTGGTTCGCAGCAATCAGCCCCAGCATTTT,CASSLVRSNQPQHF
TRBD1,few,TRBJ2-7,TRBV7-9,TGTGCCAGCAACTCGGCCCGGGACAGCTCCTACGAGCAGTACTTC,CASNSARDSSYEQYF
.,few,TRBJ2-7,TRBV5-1,TGCGCCAGCAGCCCGACCCCGAACTACGAGCAGTACTTC,CASSPTPNYEQYF
.,.,TRBJ1-5,TRBV6-5,TGTGCCAGCAGTTACTCGATTCAGGGTGGTCAGCCCCAGCATTTT,CASSYSIQGGQPQHF
TRBD2,.,TRBJ2-7,TRBV20-1,TGCAGTGCTAGAGGGGCGACTAGCGGGAGAGCTGTCGAGCAGTACTTC,CSARGATSGRAVEQYF
.,.,TRBJ2-7,TRBV30,TGTGCCTGGAGTCTTACCTTACCCTACGAGCAGTACTTC,CAWSLTLPYEQYF
.,few,TRBJ1-1,TRBV3-1,TGTGCCAGCAGACAAGGGGCCTGGAACACTGAAGCTTTCTTT,CASRQGAWNTEAFF
.,.,TRBJ1-1,TRBV2,TGTGCCAGCCACCCCTCTAGACAGCCAGGGACTGAAGCTTTCTTT,CASHPSRQPGTEAFF
.,.,TRBJ2-5,TRBV19,TGTGCCAGTAGTCGTTCTAGCGTGGAGACCCAGTACTTC,CASSRSSVETQYF
TRBD2,.,TRBJ2-3,TRBV7-9,TGTGCCAGCAGCTTCACCGCGGGGGTGAGCACAGATACGCAGTATTTT,CASSFTAGVSTDTQYF
TRBD1,.,TRBJ1-2,TRBV5-1,TGCGCCAGCAGCTCCCCAGGGGGCTATGGCTACACCTTC,CASSSPGGYGYTF
.,.,TRBJ2-7,TRBV7-2,TGTGCCAGCAGCTTAGTCCAGAATTACGAGCAGTACTTC,CASSLVQNYEQYF
TRBD2,.,TRBJ2-3,TRBV20-1,TGCAGTGCTAGAGATTACAGGACTAGCGGGAGCACAGATACGCAGTATTTT,CSARDYRTSGSTDTQYF
.,few,TRBJ1-3,TRBV6-6,TGTGCCAGCAGTTACAGGGGAGTGAACACCATATATTTT,CASSYRGVNTIYF
.,.,TRBJ1-1,TRBV3-1,TGTGCCAGCAGCCAAGGGGCCATGAACACTGAAGCTTTCTTT,CASSQGAMNTEAFF
.,.,TRBJ2-1,TRBV12-3/TRBV12-4,TGTGCCAGCAGTTGGGGGGCCGCGCAGTTCTTC,CASSWGAAQFF
.,few,TRBJ2-2,TRBV28,TGTGCCAGCAGTTTTAGCTCGACGAACACCGGGGAGCTGTTTTTT,CASSFSSTNTGELFF
TRBD2,.,TRBJ2-7,TRBV27,TGTGCCAGCAGTCGCCTCGGACTAGCAGGATCCTACGAGCAGTACTTC,CASSRLGLAGSYEQYF
TRBD2,few,TRBJ2-5,TRBV12-3/TRBV12-4,TGTGCCAGCAGCTTATCCATACCAAGGACTAGCGAACCCGCGCTGCAGACCCAGTACTTC,CASSLSIPRTSEPALQTQYF